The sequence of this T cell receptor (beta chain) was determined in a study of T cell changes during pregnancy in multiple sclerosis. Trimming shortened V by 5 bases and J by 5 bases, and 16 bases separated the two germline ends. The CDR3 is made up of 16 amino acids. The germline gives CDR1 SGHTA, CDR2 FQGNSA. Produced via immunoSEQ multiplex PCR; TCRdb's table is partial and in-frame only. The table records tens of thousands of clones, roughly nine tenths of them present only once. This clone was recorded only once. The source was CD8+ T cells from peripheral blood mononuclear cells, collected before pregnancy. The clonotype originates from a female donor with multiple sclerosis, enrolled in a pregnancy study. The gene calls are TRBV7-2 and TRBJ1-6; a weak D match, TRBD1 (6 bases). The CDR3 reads CASSPAVGGHNSPLHF. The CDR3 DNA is TGTGCCAGCAGCCCCGCGGTAGGGGGTCATAATTCACCCCTCCACTTT.